Below are 18 T cell receptor beta chains sequenced from a single sample in a study of regulatory T cells in long-lasting Graves disease. Time point given: persistent/refractory GD, antithyroid drugs over 5 years with positive TRAb. TCR sequences were obtained from RNA taken from PBMCs. Library construction for TCR beta used iRepertoire HTBI primers and Arm-PCR of CDR3 regions. TCRdb recomputed calls from the multiplex PCR reads with MiXCR, one row per CDR3 protein. The data hold about 460,000 distinct CDR3 sequences, with about 20% observed a single time. The source material was peripheral blood mononuclear cells (PBMCs), sampled when the disease was refractory, from a patient treated with antithyroid drugs. These receptors all come from a female donor with Graves disease.

In this sample, this clonotype turned up many times. The genes are TRBV6-1 and TRBJ2-7, with D tentatively TRBD1 (6 bases). Germline V gene lookup returns CDR1 MNHNS and CDR2 SASEGT. The CDR3 is 17 residues long. V was cut by 5 bases and J by 0 bases, with 20 bases left in between. The CDR3 spells CASSRGQNPSYSYEQYF. In DNA form, the CDR3 reads TGTGCCAGCAGTCGTGGACAGAATCCTTCCTACTCCTACGAGCAGTACTTC.

The genes are TRBV5-1 and TRBJ2-2; the match to TRBD1 covers 8 bases. CDR1 is SGHRS, CDR2 YFSETQ, per germline. The V segment lost 4 bases and the J segment 6 bases; nucleotides outside the gene matches: 8. This CDR3 spans 15 amino acids. CDR3 region: CASSAGTGGPGELFF. DNA for the CDR3: TGCGCCAGCAGCGCCGGGACAGGAGGGCCCGGGGAGCTGTTTTTT.

Note on this clonotype: A junction boundary mismatches the germline segment, possibly from a read error. The rearrangement links TRBV27 to TRBJ1-5; perhaps TRBD1 as D (6 bases). Germline V CDR1 and CDR2: MNHEY, SMNVEV (reference sequence). The CDR3 is 14 amino acids. CDR3 in DNA: TGTACCAGCAGACGGACAGTAAGCAATCAGCCCCAGCATTTT. This encodes CTSRRTVSNQPQHF.

The rearrangement uses TRBV28 and TRBJ1-5; maybe TRBD1 (5 bases). Germline V gives CDR1 MDHEN, CDR2 SYDVKM. CDR3 size: 15 residues. The ends were cut back, 2 bases at V and 0 bases at J, with 8 bases in the middle. Here the CDR3 DNA reads TGTGCCAGCAGTTTAGGGGCGCATAGCAATCAGCCCCAGCATTTT. Amino acid sequence: CASSLGAHSNQPQHF. Variable domain in full (rest from reference TRBV28 and TRBJ1-5): DVKVTQSSRYLVKRTGEKVFLECVQDMDHENMFWYRQDPGLGLRLIYFSYDVKMKEKGDIPEGYSVSREKKERFSLILESASTNQTSMYLCASSLGAHSNQPQHFGDGTRLSIL.

This clonotype occurred many times. The V call is TRBV6-2 or TRBV6-3, the J call TRBJ1-1; 9 bases map to TRBD1. Germline CDR1 and CDR2: MNHEY and SVGEGT. The V and J ends lost 3 bases and 2 bases, in that order; junction bases with no gene match: 7. The CDR3 loop spans 16 amino acids. The DNA for the CDR3 is TGTGCCAGCAGTTATAAGGGGACAGGGCACAACACTGAAGCTTTCTTT. This gives the protein CASSYKGTGHNTEAFF.

The J gene is TRBJ1-1, the V gene TRBV27; the D gene is possibly TRBD1 (6 bases). Trimming pared 4 bases from V and 3 bases from J, leaving 15 bases between. Germline V gene lookup returns CDR1 MNHEY and CDR2 SMNVEV (reference sequence). The CDR3 has 15 amino acids. This CDR3 reads CASSSRTEGYTEAFF. CDR3 sequence (DNA): TGTGCCAGCAGTTCACGGACAGAAGGTTACACTGAAGCTTTCTTT.

This chain joins TRBV7-9 and TRBJ2-2, with D perhaps TRBD1 (6 bases). The CDR3 extends over 18 amino acids. Germline loops: CDR1 SEHNR, CDR2 FQNEAQ (reference sequence). Trimming cost V 5 bases and J 0 bases, with 19 bases left between them. Written as DNA, the CDR3 is TGTGCCAGCAGCCCCATGGGCGTGGGGGCCGCGAACACCGGGGAGCTGTTTTTT. Encoded protein: CASSPMGVGAANTGELFF.

The V call is TRBV6-1, the J call TRBJ1-6; perhaps TRBD1 as D (6 bases). The CDR3 runs to 14 residues. Trimming removed 6 bases from V and 10 bases from J, with 16 bases in between. Germline V lookup: CDR1 MNHNS, CDR2 SASEGT. The DNA for the CDR3 is TGTGCCAGCAGAACCGGGACAATTAGATCACCCCTCCACTTT. This sequence encodes CASRTGTIRSPLHF.

The rearrangement joins TRBV7-2 to TRBJ2-5; D might be TRBD1 (6 bases). The CDR3 consists of 13 residues. Germline CDR1 SGHTA, CDR2 FQGNSA. The V and J ends lost 5 bases and 9 bases respectively, with 16 bases between them. The CDR3 coding sequence is TGTGCCAGCAGCCGAGGACAGCCGGTGCCCCAGTACTTC. Encoded protein: CASSRGQPVPQYF.

Many counts were recorded for this clonotype. This chain links TRBV11-3 with TRBJ1-4; D remains unclear. Germline assignment: CDR1 SGHNT and CDR2 YENEEA. The CDR3 sequence is 12 residues long. V was clipped by 6 bases and J by 10 bases, with 12 bases between them. The CDR3 bases are TGTGCCAGCAGAGCCACCGTTGGAAAACTGTTTTTT. This translates into CASRATVGKLFF. The full variable domain, in which reference TRBV11-3 and TRBJ1-4 provide the parts outside the CDR3, is EAGVVQSPRYKIIEKKQPVAFWCNPISGHNTLYWYLQNLGQGPELLIRYENEEAVDDSQLPKDRFSAERLKGVDSTLKIQPAELGDSAVYLCASRATVGKLFFGSGTQLSVL.

The chain joins TRBV30 to TRBJ2-7; D not certain. CDR3 length equals 14 residues. V was pared by 0 bases and J by 2 bases, with 11 bases between. Germline V CDR1 and CDR2: GTSNPN, SVGIG (reference sequence). The CDR3 DNA follows: TGTGCCTGGAGTGTAGGTATCGTGACCTACGAGCAGTACTTC. This sequence encodes CAWSVGIVTYEQYF.

The chain links TRBV18 to TRBJ1-6, with 11 bases fitting TRBD1. Germline V CDR1 and CDR2: KGHSH, LQKENI. The CDR3 is 16 amino acids. After removal of 3 bases from V and 9 bases from J, the junction contained 7 bases not matched to a gene. The CDR3 region has the DNA TGTGCCAGCTCACCTCCAACCGGGACAGGGGGTTCACCCCTCCACTTT. Translation gives CASSPPTGTGGSPLHF. Together with reference TRBV18 and TRBJ1-6, the CDR3 gives the full variable domain: NAGVMQNPRHLVRRRGQEARLRCSPMKGHSHVYWYRQLPEEGLKFMVYLQKENIIDESGMPKERFSAEFPKEGPSILRIQQVVRGDSAAYFCASSPPTGTGGSPLHFGNGTRLTVT.

This clonotype was detected many times. The chain joins TRBV11-1 to TRBJ2-5, with 11 bases matching TRBD2. The CDR3 sequence is 16 residues long. Germline V gene lookup returns CDR1 SGHAT and CDR2 FQDESV (reference sequence). V dropped 5 bases and J dropped 0; count of bases not matched to a gene: 5. This chain's CDR3 is CASSPRLAGNQETQYF. The CDR3 nucleotides read TGTGCCAGCAGCCCGCGACTAGCGGGAAACCAAGAGACCCAGTACTTC.

This clonotype was seen at least ten times. This chain uses TRBV6-7 with TRBJ1-5, with a weak D call TRBD1 (6 bases). TRBV6-7 falls under the ORF class, with uncertain function. The CDR3 totals 14 residues. Between the trimmed V and J ends, which lost 2 bases and 3 bases, there was a span of 8 bases. For the CDR3, the DNA is TGTGCCAGCAGTTACCAGGGGAACAATCAGCCCCAGCATTTT. It codes for CASSYQGNNQPQHF.

This clonotype was recorded at least ten times. The CDR3 region is CSARRGGTSAGEQYF. Here the CDR3 DNA reads TGCAGTGCTAGAAGAGGTGGGACTAGCGCAGGCGAGCAGTACTTC. The genes are TRBV20-1 and TRBJ2-7, with 10 bases aligning to TRBD2. The junction had 10 bases not matched to a gene; V was cut back by 2 bases and J by 6 bases. The CDR3 is 15 residues long. Germline loops: CDR1 DFQATT, CDR2 SNEGSKA (reference sequence).

This clonotype was seen a few times. The rearrangement uses TRBV20-1 and TRBJ2-5, with D unclear. The V end lost 1 base, the J end lost 1 base, and 7 bases lay between the germline ends. Germline V gene data show CDR1 as DFQATT and CDR2 as SNEGSKA (reference sequence). This CDR3 comprises 13 residues. CDR3 in amino acids: CSARVPFQETQYF. The CDR3 nucleotides are TGCAGTGCTAGAGTTCCCTTCCAAGAGACCCAGTACTTC.

This clonotype was recorded at least ten times. This chain links TRBV7-2 with TRBJ1-1; D remains ambiguous. V was clipped by 2 bases and J by 4 bases, with 11 bases between them. Germline V gene sequence: CDR1 SGHTA, CDR2 FQGNSA. This CDR3 region has 14 residues. The CDR3 loop is CASSLMEGGTEAFF. The CDR3, as DNA: TGTGCCAGCAGCTTAATGGAGGGAGGCACTGAAGCTTTCTTT.

This clonotype was observed a few times. V gene TRBV30 combines with J gene TRBJ1-5, with D tentatively TRBD1 (5 bases). Per germline, CDR1 GTSNPN and CDR2 SVGIG (reference sequence). CDR3 length equals 12 residues. Between the trimmed V and J ends, which lost 2 bases and 7 bases, there was a span of 9 bases. CDR3 amino acids: CAWSLGPQPQHF. CDR3 sequence (DNA): TGTGCCTGGAGTTTGGGGCCCCAGCCCCAGCATTTT. Drawing the rest from reference TRBV30 and TRBJ1-5, the complete variable domain is SQTIHQWPATLVQPVGSPLSLECTVEGTSNPNLYWYRQAAGRGLQLLFYSVGIGQISSEVPQNLSASRPQDRQFILSSKKLLLSDSGFYLCAWSLGPQPQHFGDGTRLSIL.